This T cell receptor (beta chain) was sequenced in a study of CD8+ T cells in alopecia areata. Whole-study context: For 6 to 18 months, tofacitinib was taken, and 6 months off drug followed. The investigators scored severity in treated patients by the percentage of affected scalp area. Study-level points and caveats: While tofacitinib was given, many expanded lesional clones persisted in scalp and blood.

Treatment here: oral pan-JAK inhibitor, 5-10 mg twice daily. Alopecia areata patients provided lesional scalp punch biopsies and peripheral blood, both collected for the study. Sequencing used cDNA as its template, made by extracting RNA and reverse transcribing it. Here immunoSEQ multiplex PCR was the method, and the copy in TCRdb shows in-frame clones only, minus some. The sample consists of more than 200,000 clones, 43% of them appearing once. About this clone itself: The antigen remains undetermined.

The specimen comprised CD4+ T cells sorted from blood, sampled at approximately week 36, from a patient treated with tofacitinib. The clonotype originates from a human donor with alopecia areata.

The CDR3 DNA reads as TGTGCCAGCAGCTTAAGGCGGGCAGGGGGACAAGAGACCCAGTACTTC. Translating gives CASSLRRAGGQETQYF. The V gene is TRBV7-7, the J gene TRBJ2-5; TRBD1 agrees at 7 bases. The CDR3 extends over 16 amino acids. Trimming took 2 bases from V and 2 from J; bases not matched to a gene: 8. From germline, CDR1 is SSHAT and CDR2 FNYEAQ (reference sequence).